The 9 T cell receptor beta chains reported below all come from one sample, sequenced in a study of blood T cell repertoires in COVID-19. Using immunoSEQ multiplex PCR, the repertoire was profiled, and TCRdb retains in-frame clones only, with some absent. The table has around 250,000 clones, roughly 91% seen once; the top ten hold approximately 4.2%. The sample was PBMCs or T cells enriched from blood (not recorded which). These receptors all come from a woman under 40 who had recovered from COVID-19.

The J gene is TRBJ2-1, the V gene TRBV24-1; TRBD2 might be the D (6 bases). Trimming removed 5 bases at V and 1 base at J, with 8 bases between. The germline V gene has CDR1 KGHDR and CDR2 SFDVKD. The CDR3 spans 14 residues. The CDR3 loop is CATSGGESYNEQFF. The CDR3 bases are TGTGCCACCAGTGGGGGGGAATCCTACAATGAGCAGTTCTTC.

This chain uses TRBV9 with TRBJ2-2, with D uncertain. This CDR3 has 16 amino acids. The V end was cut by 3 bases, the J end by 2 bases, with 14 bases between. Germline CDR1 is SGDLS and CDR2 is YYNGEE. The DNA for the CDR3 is TGTGCCAGCAGCGATAGTGGTAACCCTAACACCGGGGAGCTGTTTTTT. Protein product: CASSDSGNPNTGELFF.

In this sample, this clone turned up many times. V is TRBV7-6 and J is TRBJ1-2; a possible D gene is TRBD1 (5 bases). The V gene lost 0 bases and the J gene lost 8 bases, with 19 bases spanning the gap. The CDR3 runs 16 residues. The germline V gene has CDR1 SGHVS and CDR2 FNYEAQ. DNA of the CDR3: TGTGCCAGCAGCTTAGCGATCGTCCGGGGGTACGGGGGCTACACCTTC. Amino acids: CASSLAIVRGYGGYTF.

The CDR3 spells CSASGDRNGYTF. Written as DNA, the CDR3 is TGCAGTGCTAGTGGGGACAGAAATGGCTACACCTTC. The chain combines TRBV20-1 with TRBJ1-2, with 7 bases fitting TRBD1. The V and J ends lost 3 bases and 6 bases, in that order; junction bases with no gene match: 4. Germline V gene data show CDR1 as DFQATT and CDR2 as SNEGSKA (reference sequence). The CDR3 runs to 12 residues.

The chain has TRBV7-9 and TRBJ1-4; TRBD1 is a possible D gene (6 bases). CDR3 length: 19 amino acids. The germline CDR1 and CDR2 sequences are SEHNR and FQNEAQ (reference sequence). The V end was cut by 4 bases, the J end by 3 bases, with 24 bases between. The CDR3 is CASSSPLTGNGESNEKLFF. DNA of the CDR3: TGTGCCAGCAGCTCCCCCCTAACAGGGAACGGGGAGTCTAATGAAAAACTGTTTTTT.

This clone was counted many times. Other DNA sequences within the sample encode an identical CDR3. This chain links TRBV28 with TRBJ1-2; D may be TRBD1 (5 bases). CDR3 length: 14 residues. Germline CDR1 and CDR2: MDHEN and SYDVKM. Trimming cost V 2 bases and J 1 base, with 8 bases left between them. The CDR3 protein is CASSLGQGNYGYTF. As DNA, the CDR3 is TGTGCCAGCAGTTTAGGGCAGGGTAACTATGGCTACACCTTC.

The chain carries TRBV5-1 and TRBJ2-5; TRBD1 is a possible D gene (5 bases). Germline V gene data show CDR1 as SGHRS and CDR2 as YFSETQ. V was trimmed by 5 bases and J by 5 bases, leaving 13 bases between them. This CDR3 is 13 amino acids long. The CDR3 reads CASSRQLRETQYF. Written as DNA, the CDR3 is TGCGCCAGCAGTCGACAGTTACGGGAGACCCAGTACTTC. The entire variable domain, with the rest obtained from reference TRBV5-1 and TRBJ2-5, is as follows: KAGVTQTPRYLIKTRGQQVTLSCSPISGHRSVSWYQQTPGQGLQFLFEYFSETQRNKGNFPGRFSGRQFSNSRSEMNVSTLELGDSALYLCASSRQLRETQYFGPGTRLLVL.

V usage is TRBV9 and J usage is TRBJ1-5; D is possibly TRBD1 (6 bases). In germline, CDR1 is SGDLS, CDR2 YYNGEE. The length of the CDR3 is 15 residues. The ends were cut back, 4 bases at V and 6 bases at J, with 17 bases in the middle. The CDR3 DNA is TGTGCCAGCAGCCCCCGAGGGGGACGGGGTCAGCCCCAGCATTTT. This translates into CASSPRGGRGQPQHF. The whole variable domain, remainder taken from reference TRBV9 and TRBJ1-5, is DSGVTQTPKHLITATGQRVTLRCSPRSGDLSVYWYQQSLDQGLQFLIQYYNGEERAKGNILERFSAQQFPDLHSELNLSSLELGDSALYFCASSPRGGRGQPQHFGDGTRLSIL.

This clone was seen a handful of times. CDR3 DNA sequence: TGTGCCAGCAGCTCGCGGGGTAACCAAGGTCGGTACGAGCAGTACTTC. Its protein product is CASSSRGNQGRYEQYF. V gene TRBV5-4 combines with J gene TRBJ2-7, with D maybe TRBD2 (6 bases). Per germline, CDR1 SGHNT and CDR2 YYREEE (reference sequence). The ends were cut back, 3 bases at V and 4 bases at J, with 20 bases in the middle. The CDR3 length is 16 residues.